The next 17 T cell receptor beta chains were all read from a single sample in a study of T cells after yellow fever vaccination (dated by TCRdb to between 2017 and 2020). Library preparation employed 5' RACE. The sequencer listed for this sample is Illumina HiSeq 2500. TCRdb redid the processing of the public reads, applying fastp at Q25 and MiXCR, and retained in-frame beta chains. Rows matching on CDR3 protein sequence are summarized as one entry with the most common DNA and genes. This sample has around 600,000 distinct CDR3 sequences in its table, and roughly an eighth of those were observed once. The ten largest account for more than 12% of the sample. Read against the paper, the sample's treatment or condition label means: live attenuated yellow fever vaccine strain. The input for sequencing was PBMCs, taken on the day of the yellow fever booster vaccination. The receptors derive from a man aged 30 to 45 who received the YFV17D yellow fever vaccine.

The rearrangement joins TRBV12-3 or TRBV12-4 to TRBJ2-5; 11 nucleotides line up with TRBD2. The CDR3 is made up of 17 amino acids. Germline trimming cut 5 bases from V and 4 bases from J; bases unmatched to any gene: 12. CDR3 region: CASSGGTSGSVLETQYF. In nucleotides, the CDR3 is TGTGCCAGCAGTGGCGGGACTAGCGGAAGCGTATTAGAGACCCAGTACTTC.

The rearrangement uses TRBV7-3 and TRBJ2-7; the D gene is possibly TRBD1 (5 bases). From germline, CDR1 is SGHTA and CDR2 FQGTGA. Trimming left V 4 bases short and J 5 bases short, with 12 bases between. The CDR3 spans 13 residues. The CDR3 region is CASSYDQGNEQYF. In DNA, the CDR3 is TGTGCCAGCAGCTATGACCAGGGTAACGAGCAGTACTTC.

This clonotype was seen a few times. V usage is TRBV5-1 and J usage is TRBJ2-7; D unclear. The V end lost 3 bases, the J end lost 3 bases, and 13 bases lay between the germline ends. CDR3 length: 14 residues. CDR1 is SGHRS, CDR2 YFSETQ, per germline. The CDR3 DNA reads TGCGCCAGCAGCTCGAAGTTGACAAGCTACGAGCAGTACTTC. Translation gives CASSSKLTSYEQYF.

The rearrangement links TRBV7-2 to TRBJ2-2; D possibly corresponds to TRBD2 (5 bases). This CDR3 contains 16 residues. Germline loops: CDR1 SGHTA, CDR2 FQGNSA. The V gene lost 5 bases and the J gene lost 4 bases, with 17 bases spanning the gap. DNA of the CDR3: TGTGCCAGCAGCGGCCCCGGGTATCGGGGCACCGGGGAGCTGTTTTTT. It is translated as CASSGPGYRGTGELFF.

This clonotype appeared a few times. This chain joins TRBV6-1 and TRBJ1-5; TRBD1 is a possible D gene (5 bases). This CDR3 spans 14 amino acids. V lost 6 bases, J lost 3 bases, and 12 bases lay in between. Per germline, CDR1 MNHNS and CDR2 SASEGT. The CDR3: CASSPDSFNQPQHF. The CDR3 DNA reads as TGTGCCAGCAGCCCCGACAGCTTCAATCAGCCCCAGCATTTT.

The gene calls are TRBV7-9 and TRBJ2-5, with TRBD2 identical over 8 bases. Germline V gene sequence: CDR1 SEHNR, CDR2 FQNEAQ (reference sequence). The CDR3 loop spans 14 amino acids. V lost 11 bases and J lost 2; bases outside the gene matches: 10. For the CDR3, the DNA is TGTGCCTATTCCCCGGGACTAGGGCAAGAGACCCAGTACTTC. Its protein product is CAYSPGLGQETQYF.

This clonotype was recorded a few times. The chain's CDR3 is CASSERGLPGKPQHF. The CDR3 DNA reads TGTGCCAGCAGTGAAAGGGGACTCCCTGGGAAGCCCCAGCATTTT. The J gene is TRBJ1-5, the V gene TRBV2; D is perhaps TRBD1 (5 bases). Trimming cost V 2 bases and J 8 bases, with 16 bases left between them. Germline CDR1 SNHLY, CDR2 FYNNEI. This CDR3 spans 15 amino acids.

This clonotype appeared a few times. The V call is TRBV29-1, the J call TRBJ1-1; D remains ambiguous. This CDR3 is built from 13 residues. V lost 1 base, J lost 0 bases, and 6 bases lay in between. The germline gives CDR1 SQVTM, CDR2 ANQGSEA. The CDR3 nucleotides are TGCAGCGTTGAAGGTCAGATGAACACTGAAGCTTTCTTT. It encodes CSVEGQMNTEAFF.

The CDR3 region has the DNA TGTGCCAGCAGCAGCCGGGCCATTCGCACTTATACGCAGTATTTT. Amino acids: CASSSRAIRTYTQYF. The rearrangement links TRBV12-3 or TRBV12-4 to TRBJ2-3; D gene uncertain. Trimming shortened V by 6 bases and J by 7 bases, and 20 bases separated the two germline ends. This CDR3 is built from 15 residues.

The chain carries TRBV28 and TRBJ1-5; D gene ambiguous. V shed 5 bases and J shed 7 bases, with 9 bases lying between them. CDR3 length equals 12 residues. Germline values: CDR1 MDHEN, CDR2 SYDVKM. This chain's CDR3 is CASSPVDQPQHF. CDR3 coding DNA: TGTGCCAGCAGTCCCGTGGACCAGCCCCAGCATTTT.

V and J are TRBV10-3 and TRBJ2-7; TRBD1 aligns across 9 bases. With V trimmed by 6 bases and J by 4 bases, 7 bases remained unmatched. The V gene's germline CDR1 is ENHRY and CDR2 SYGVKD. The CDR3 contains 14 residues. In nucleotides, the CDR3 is TGTGCCATCAGGGGACAGGGTGGAGGGTACGAGCAGTACTTC. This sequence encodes CAIRGQGGGYEQYF.

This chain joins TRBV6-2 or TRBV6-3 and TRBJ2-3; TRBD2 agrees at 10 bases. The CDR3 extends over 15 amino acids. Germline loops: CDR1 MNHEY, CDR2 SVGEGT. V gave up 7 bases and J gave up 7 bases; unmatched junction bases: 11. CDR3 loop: CASTGSGRAGHTQYF. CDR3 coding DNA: TGTGCCAGCACCGGCAGCGGGAGGGCCGGCCATACGCAGTATTTT.

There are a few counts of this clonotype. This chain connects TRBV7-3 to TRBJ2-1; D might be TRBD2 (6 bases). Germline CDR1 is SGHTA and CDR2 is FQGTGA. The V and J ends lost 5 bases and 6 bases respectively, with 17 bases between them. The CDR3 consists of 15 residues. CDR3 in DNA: TGTGCCAGCAGCCCTAAGCGGGCGACAAGCAATGAGCAGTTCTTC. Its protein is CASSPKRATSNEQFF.

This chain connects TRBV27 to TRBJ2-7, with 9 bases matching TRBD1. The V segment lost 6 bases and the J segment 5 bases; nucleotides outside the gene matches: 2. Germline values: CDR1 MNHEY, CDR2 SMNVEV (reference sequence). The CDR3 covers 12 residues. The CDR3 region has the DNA TGTGCCAGCAGGGGACAGGGCCACGAGCAGTACTTC. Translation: CASRGQGHEQYF.

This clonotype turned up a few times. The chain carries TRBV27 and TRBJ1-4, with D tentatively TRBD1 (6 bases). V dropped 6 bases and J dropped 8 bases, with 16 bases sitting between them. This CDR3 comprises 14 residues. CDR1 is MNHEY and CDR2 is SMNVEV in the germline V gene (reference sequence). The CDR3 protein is CASRRQDVGEKLFF. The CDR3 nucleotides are TGTGCCAGCAGACGACAGGACGTCGGCGAAAAACTGTTTTTT. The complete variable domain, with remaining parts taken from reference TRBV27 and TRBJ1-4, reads EAQVTQNPRYLITVTGKKLTVTCSQNMNHEYMSWYRQDPGLGLRQIYYSMNVEVTDKGDVPEGYKVSRKEKRNFPLILESPSPNQTSLYFCASRRQDVGEKLFFGSGTQLSVL.

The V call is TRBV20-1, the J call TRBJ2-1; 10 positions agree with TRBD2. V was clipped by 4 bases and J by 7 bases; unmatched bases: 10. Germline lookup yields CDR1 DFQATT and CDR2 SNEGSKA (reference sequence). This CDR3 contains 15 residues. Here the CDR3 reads CSAISLAGIRNEQFF. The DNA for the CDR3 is TGCAGTGCTATATCACTAGCGGGAATCCGAAATGAGCAGTTCTTC.

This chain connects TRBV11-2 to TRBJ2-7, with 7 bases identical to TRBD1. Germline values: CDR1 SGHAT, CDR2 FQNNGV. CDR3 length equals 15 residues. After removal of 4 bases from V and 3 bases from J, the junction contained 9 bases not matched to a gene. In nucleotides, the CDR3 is TGTGCCAGCAGCTCCCGTCGGACAGGTGTCTACGAGCAGTACTTC. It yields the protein CASSSRRTGVYEQYF.